In this sample, the clone carrying this TCR beta chain turned up once. Antigen: not known. These data come from a study of PD-1 blockade in mismatch repair-deficient tumors. Study in general: Patients had over 10 mismatch repair-deficient cancer types, all previously treated and progressing. Notes on the study in general: After pembrolizumab, tumor-resident clones rose rapidly, then generally contracted before radiologic responses.

Mismatch repair deficiency was confirmed in all patients, by PCR or immunohistochemistry. Germline assignment: CDR1 SGDLS and CDR2 YYNGEE. The CDR3 is made up of 14 amino acids. Trimming removed 0 bases from V and 0 bases from J, with 4 bases in between. Clones were sequenced by immunoSEQ multiplex PCR, and TCRdb holds only the in-frame ones, with some missing. Altogether around 130,000 clones are present, 88% being singletons, with the ten largest covering approximately 12%. The material was peripheral blood, obtained roughly 70 weeks after starting pembrolizumab. This sequence originates from an adult with mismatch repair-deficient cancer. The genes are TRBV9 and TRBJ1-3; D is ambiguous. DNA of the CDR3: TGTGCCAGCAGCGTAGCCTCCTCTGGAAACACCATATATTTT. It specifies CASSVASSGNTIYF. The variable domain in full, completed from reference TRBV9 and TRBJ1-3, reads DSGVTQTPKHLITATGQRVTLRCSPRSGDLSVYWYQQSLDQGLQFLIQYYNGEERAKGNILERFSAQQFPDLHSELNLSSLELGDSALYFCASSVASSGNTIYFGEGSWLTVV.